This T cell receptor beta chain was recovered during a study of T cell responses to AZD1222 COVID-19 vaccine. Assay: immunoSEQ multiplex PCR; the TCRdb copy retains only in-frame clones and omits some. The table lists 150,000 or so clones, 90% to 95% of them singletons. CDR3 size: 16 residues. CDR1 and CDR2 (germline): SGHNT, YENEEA. V lost 3 bases to trimming and J lost 6 bases, with 18 bases between them. The material sequenced was peripheral blood, taken 28 days after the second AZD1222 dose. The V gene is TRBV11-3, the J gene TRBJ2-1; no firm D call. This TCR derives from an adult who received the AZD1222 COVID-19 vaccine. The CDR3 sequence is CASSFFGLTEPNEQFF. CDR3 nucleotide sequence: TGTGCCAGCAGCTTCTTTGGGCTAACGGAGCCCAATGAGCAGTTCTTC.